Each of the 32 T cell receptor beta chains below was sequenced from the same sample in a study of cytomegalovirus exposure and HLA in healthy donors. PCR employed 60 Vbeta and 13 Jbeta primers. Generated by immunoSEQ multiplex PCR, the TCRdb table keeps only in-frame clones and is missing some. Among approximately 150,000 clones listed, approximately 84% were seen once. The sample was PBMCs. Every receptor here comes from a woman aged 18-29 years in good health and CMV-seronegative.

The chain links TRBV11-2 to TRBJ1-1; D is undetermined. The germline gives CDR1 SGHAT, CDR2 FQNNGV. Trimming removed 6 bases at V and 10 bases at J, with 12 bases between. The CDR3 sequence is 11 residues long. The chain's CDR3 is CASREVAAAFF. CDR3 bases: TGTGCCAGCAGAGAGGTGGCAGCAGCTTTCTTT.

The chain is built from TRBV5-1 and TRBJ1-5, with a possible D match to TRBD1 (5 bases). V was cut by 6 bases and J by 1 base, with 14 bases left in between. Germline V CDR1 and CDR2: SGHRS, YFSETQ. The CDR3 spans 15 residues. The CDR3 bases are TGCGCCAGCACCATCGGAGGGGTCAGCAATCAGCCCCAGCATTTT. It specifies CASTIGGVSNQPQHF.

The rearrangement links TRBV2 to TRBJ2-3; 8 bases fit TRBD1. The V gene end was trimmed by 6 bases and the J gene end by 0 bases; junction bases not matched to a gene: 5. The CDR3 extends over 15 amino acids. Germline-derived CDR1 and CDR2 are SNHLY and FYNNEI. CDR3 loop: CASSGDRLSTDTQYF. The CDR3 region has the DNA TGTGCCAGCAGCGGGGACAGGCTTAGCACAGATACGCAGTATTTT.

This rearrangement joins TRBV25-1 to TRBJ2-1; a weak D match, TRBD2 (6 bases). This CDR3 has 15 amino acids. Per the germline V gene, CDR1 is MGHDK and CDR2 is SYGVNS. Trimming removed 8 bases at V and 2 bases at J, with 16 bases between. This CDR3 is CASGEGGVTYNEQFF. CDR3 DNA: TGTGCCAGCGGAGAGGGCGGGGTCACCTACAATGAGCAGTTCTTC.

The genes are TRBV6-4 and TRBJ2-2; D not resolved. The CDR3 consists of 13 residues. Germline CDR1 and CDR2: MRHNA and SNTAGT. The V gene lost 8 bases and the J gene lost 0 bases, with 7 bases spanning the gap. This chain's CDR3 is CASGTANTGELFF. The CDR3 nucleotides are TGTGCCAGCGGTACAGCGAACACCGGGGAGCTGTTTTTT.

This clone was seen a handful of times. The chain links TRBV6-5 to TRBJ2-5, with TRBD2 matching over 12 bases. The germline gives CDR1 MNHEY, CDR2 SVGAGI. With 0 bases clipped from V and 2 bases from J, the junction kept 1 base outside the gene matches. The CDR3 covers 16 residues. The CDR3 loop is CASSYSGTSGQETQYF. CDR3 coding DNA: TGTGCCAGCAGTTACTCCGGGACTAGCGGGCAAGAGACCCAGTACTTC.

This clone was observed a handful of times. This chain uses TRBV23-1 with TRBJ2-1; D gene ambiguous. TRBV23-1 is assigned to the ORF class and has an uncertain function. The CDR3 has 15 residues. With 7 bases removed from V and 0 bases from J, the gap between germline ends came to 13 bases. Written as DNA, the CDR3 is TGCGCCAGCACCAACTTAACCAACTCCTACAATGAGCAGTTCTTC. Translated: CASTNLTNSYNEQFF.

The chain's CDR3 is CASSKGQGRWKLFF. Here the CDR3 DNA reads TGTGCCAGCAGTAAGGGACAGGGGCGGTGGAAACTGTTTTTT. The chain employs TRBV7-9 and TRBJ1-4; 10 bases line up with TRBD1. This CDR3 spans 14 amino acids. In germline, CDR1 is SEHNR, CDR2 FQNEAQ (reference sequence). Germline trimming cut 6 bases from V and 11 bases from J; bases unmatched to any gene: 9. Variable domain in full (rest from reference TRBV7-9 and TRBJ1-4): DTGVSQNPRHKITKRGQNVTFRCDPISEHNRLYWYRQTLGQGPEFLTYFQNEAQLEKSRLLSDRFSAERPKGSFSTLEIQRTEQGDSAMYLCASSKGQGRWKLFFGSGTQLSVL.

The rearrangement links TRBV5-1 to TRBJ1-5; a possible D gene is TRBD1 (5 bases). Trimming took off 0 bases at V and 1 base at J, with 14 bases between the two ends. CDR3 length equals 17 residues. From germline, CDR1 is SGHRS and CDR2 YFSETQ. This CDR3 reads CASSLGQGRGSNQPQHF. In nucleotides, the CDR3 is TGCGCCAGCAGCTTGGGCCAGGGTAGGGGAAGCAATCAGCCCCAGCATTTT.

The rearrangement links TRBV4-2 to TRBJ2-1; TRBD2 matches at 9 bases. Germline V gene data show CDR1 as LGHNA and CDR2 as YNFKEQ. V dropped 3 bases and J dropped 1; count of bases not matched to a gene: 7. The CDR3 sequence is 17 residues long. As DNA, the CDR3 is TGTGCCAGCAGCCAGGCCCTTAGCGGGAGTTCCTACAATGAGCAGTTCTTC. Protein sequence: CASSQALSGSSYNEQFF.

The chain uses TRBV12-2 and TRBJ2-1; TRBD2 is the table's D call and was not checked against the DNA. TRBV12-2 is a pseudogene. The CDR3 runs 19 residues. CDR3 bases: TGTGCAAGTCGCTCATTGACCAGCGGGAGGAATTCTACCTACAATGAGCAGTTCTTC. Protein sequence: CASRSLTSGRNSTYNEQFF.

The chain couples TRBV4-2 to TRBJ2-7, with 12 bases matching TRBD2. Germline CDR1 is LGHNA and CDR2 is YNFKEQ. The CDR3 loop spans 15 amino acids. Germline trimming cut 2 bases from V and 2 bases from J; bases unmatched to any gene: 1. This CDR3 is CASSQRLAGAYEQYF. The CDR3 DNA is TGTGCCAGCAGCCAACGACTAGCGGGAGCCTACGAGCAGTACTTC.

V is TRBV18 and J is TRBJ2-7; tentative D call: TRBD2 (5 bases). Trimming cost V 3 bases and J 5 bases, with 17 bases left between them. Germline values: CDR1 KGHSH, CDR2 LQKENI. This CDR3 has 15 residues. CDR3 DNA sequence: TGTGCCAGCTCACCCCAGGTAGGGAGTCTTAACGAGCAGTACTTC. Translation gives CASSPQVGSLNEQYF.

The chain has TRBV7-2 and TRBJ2-6, with no clear D. V lost 3 bases and J 0 bases, leaving 3 bases between the germline ends. Germline assignment: CDR1 SGHTA and CDR2 FQGNSA. The CDR3 is 14 amino acids. The CDR3 is CASSFSSGANVLTF. The CDR3 DNA follows: TGTGCCAGCAGCTTCAGCTCTGGGGCCAACGTCCTGACTTTC.

This rearrangement joins TRBV10-3 to TRBJ2-1, with D tentatively TRBD1 (6 bases). CDR3 length equals 14 residues. The germline gives CDR1 ENHRY, CDR2 SYGVKD. V dropped 3 bases and J dropped 10 bases, with 16 bases sitting between them. CDR3 loop: CAISDFPTGNEQFF. DNA of the CDR3: TGTGCCATCAGTGACTTTCCTACAGGGAACGAGCAGTTCTTC.

This clone was seen more than once but under ten times. J is TRBJ1-1 and V is TRBV4-1; 11 nucleotides line up with TRBD1. This CDR3 region has 15 residues. The germline gives CDR1 MGHRA, CDR2 YSYEKL. The J segment lost 3 bases and the V segment lost 6 bases, leaving 6 bases of the junction unmatched. The CDR3 region is CASRKDRGQDTEAFF. Written as DNA, the CDR3 is TGCGCCAGCAGAAAGGACAGGGGGCAGGACACTGAAGCTTTCTTT.

V gene TRBV30 combines with J gene TRBJ2-3; TRBD2 matches at 16 bases. The CDR3 length is 18 residues. Per the germline V gene, CDR1 is GTSNPN and CDR2 is SVGIG (reference sequence). The V segment lost 7 bases and the J segment 0 bases; nucleotides outside the gene matches: 10. CDR3 protein: CASTGLAGGISSTDTQYF. In DNA, the CDR3 is TGTGCCTCGACGGGACTAGCGGGAGGGATTTCAAGCACAGATACGCAGTATTTT.

V gene TRBV7-2 combines with J gene TRBJ1-2; D unclear. V lost 1 base and J lost 6, with 9 bases in between. This CDR3 has 13 residues. Germline V gives CDR1 SGHTA, CDR2 FQGNSA. CDR3 bases: TGTGCCAGCAGCTTAGTTGTGGAGGATGGCTACACCTTC. Amino acids: CASSLVVEDGYTF.

The CDR3 sequence is CASSPFINTGELFF. CDR3 bases: TGCGCCAGCAGTCCCTTTATCAACACCGGGGAGCTGTTTTTT. The chain recombines TRBV4-1 with TRBJ2-2; unclear D gene. CDR1 is MGHRA, CDR2 YSYEKL, per germline. CDR3 length equals 14 residues. V lost 6 bases and J lost 2, with 10 bases in between.

The chain is built from TRBV5-4 and TRBJ2-1; TRBD2 aligns across 12 bases. Germline CDR1 and CDR2: SGHNT and YYREEE (reference sequence). Germline trimming cut 10 bases from V and 7 bases from J; bases unmatched to any gene: 15. This CDR3 is built from 16 residues. This CDR3 reads CAAMGGLAGHGNEQFF. The CDR3 coding sequence is TGTGCCGCGATGGGTGGACTAGCGGGGCATGGGAATGAGCAGTTCTTC.

The gene calls are TRBV5-5 and TRBJ2-7, with 10 positions matching TRBD2. The V and J ends lost 3 bases and 5 bases, in that order; junction bases with no gene match: 5. From germline, CDR1 is SGHKS and CDR2 YYEKEE (reference sequence). The CDR3 extends over 14 amino acids. The CDR3 nucleotides are TGTGCCAGCAGCTCCCTAGCGGGAGCGGACGAGCAGTACTTC. Its protein is CASSSLAGADEQYF.

This chain links TRBV4-1 with TRBJ1-5; TRBD1 matches at 8 bases. V shed 4 bases, J shed 7 bases, and the junction held 6 bases outside the gene matches. The CDR3 runs to 14 residues. Germline V gene data show CDR1 as MGHRA and CDR2 as YSYEKL. CDR3 region: CASSLDRELQPQHF. The CDR3 DNA follows: TGCGCCAGCAGCCTGGACAGGGAGTTACAGCCCCAGCATTTT.

This chain links TRBV10-1 with TRBJ1-1, with 7 bases matching TRBD1. Germline CDR1 reads WNHNN; CDR2 reads SYGVQD (reference sequence). CDR3 length: 13 residues. V lost 5 bases, J lost 3 bases, and 3 bases stayed unmatched. CDR3 sequence reads: CASSRDRDTEAFF. The DNA of the CDR3 is TGCGCCAGCAGTCGGGACAGAGACACTGAAGCTTTCTTT.

The chain carries TRBV29-1 and TRBJ2-3; 7 nucleotides match TRBD2. The CDR3 runs to 13 residues. The trim removed 8 bases at V and 6 bases at J, leaving 11 bases unmatched. Germline assignment: CDR1 SQVTM and CDR2 ANQGSEA. CDR3 loop: CSSFGTGRDTQYF. As DNA, the CDR3 is TGCAGCTCGTTCGGGACCGGGAGGGATACGCAGTATTTT.

The CDR3 bases are TGTGCCAGCAGCTTGGCCAGGTCAAACACCGGGGAGCTGTTTTTT. Translation: CASSLARSNTGELFF. The V call is TRBV5-4, the J call TRBJ2-2; D is unresolved. There are 15 residues in the CDR3. Trimming took off 0 bases at V and 2 bases at J, with 8 bases between the two ends. The V gene's germline CDR1 is SGHNT and CDR2 YYREEE (reference sequence).

V is TRBV27 and J is TRBJ1-1; possible D gene TRBD1, 6 bases. This CDR3 is built from 16 residues. With 4 bases removed from V and 2 bases from J, the gap between germline ends came to 17 bases. Per germline, CDR1 MNHEY and CDR2 SMNVEV (reference sequence). The CDR3 loop is CASSSLRQVLNTEAFF. DNA of the CDR3: TGTGCCAGCAGTTCCCTCCGACAGGTCTTAAACACTGAAGCTTTCTTT.

A few counts support this clone. The chain joins TRBV7-8 to TRBJ2-7; D might be TRBD2 (5 bases). The germline V gene has CDR1 SGHVS and CDR2 FQNEAQ. V was trimmed by 5 bases and J by 0 bases, leaving 11 bases between them. This CDR3 comprises 14 residues. CDR3 amino acids: CASSPRALSYEQYF. DNA for the CDR3: TGTGCCAGCAGCCCGAGGGCCCTCTCCTACGAGCAGTACTTC.

This clone has a handful of counts. V and J are TRBV20-1 and TRBJ1-2; perhaps TRBD1 as D (6 bases). Germline V lookup: CDR1 DFQATT, CDR2 SNEGSKA (reference sequence). The V end lost 7 bases, the J end lost 6 bases, and 12 bases lay between the germline ends. The CDR3 runs 11 residues. CDR3 nucleotide sequence: TGCAGTGTACAGGGATGGCATGGCTACACCTTC. It is translated as CSVQGWHGYTF.

The chain has TRBV25-1 and TRBJ2-5, with D maybe TRBD2 (5 bases). Deletions cut 1 base from V and 3 bases from J, with 9 bases between. The CDR3 totals 14 residues. In germline, CDR1 is MGHDK, CDR2 SYGVNS. DNA of the CDR3: TGTGCCAGCAGTGAATTCAGAGCGGAAGAGACCCAGTACTTC. Translation gives CASSEFRAEETQYF.

V gene TRBV6-5 combines with J gene TRBJ2-7; tentatively, D is TRBD1 (7 bases). V was cut by 10 bases and J by 6 bases, with 19 bases left in between. Germline values: CDR1 MNHEY, CDR2 SVGAGI. The CDR3 contains 13 residues. CDR3 nucleotides: TGTGCCACCAAGAGAAGACAGGGAGGCGAGCAGTACTTC. Its translation is CATKRRQGGEQYF.

The chain joins TRBV6-5 to TRBJ2-5, with D perhaps matching TRBD2 (5 bases). Germline CDR1 MNHEY, CDR2 SVGAGI. V lost 2 bases and J 0 bases, leaving 10 bases between the germline ends. CDR3 length: 15 amino acids. The CDR3 protein is CASSYHRRYQETQYF. CDR3 in DNA: TGTGCCAGCAGTTACCACCGGAGGTACCAAGAGACCCAGTACTTC.

Turning to this clone: An end of the junction differs from the germline gene, which may be a read error. The chain combines TRBV30 with TRBJ1-6; 9 bases match TRBD1. This CDR3 is built from 15 residues. The germline CDR1 and CDR2 sequences are GTSNPN and SVGIG (reference sequence). CDR3 bases: TGTGCCTGGCGTGTTACCGGGACAGGGAATTCACCCCTCCACTTT. Protein: CAWRVTGTGNSPLHF.